This paragraph reports one TCR beta chain. Its antigen is as yet unknown. TCRdb keeps only in-frame clones here, not all; method: immunoSEQ multiplex PCR. The sample holds approximately 19,000 clones, less than 80% seen once. This entry is derived from a study of CD4 T cells in relation to SARS-CoV-2 and coronaviruses. As for the study in general: TCR beta CDR3s were sequenced after roughly ten-day antigen culture of PBMCs. Controls used an HIV-1 Nef peptide pool or no peptide.

This CDR3 is built from 15 residues. Germline CDR1 LNHDA, CDR2 SQIVND (reference sequence). Trimming removed 0 bases at V and 2 bases at J, with 5 bases between. Unexposed donor CD4+ T cells date from about 2011-2018, before the COVID-19 pandemic. CD4+ T cells were isolated from the cells after roughly 11 days of culture. As cell numbers allowed, unexposed-donor CD4+ T cells faced SARS-CoV-2 S/N and four cold-coronavirus spikes. Source material: CD4+ T cells from PBMCs, cultured in vitro. The J gene is TRBJ2-6, the V gene TRBV19; D unclear. The clonotype was recovered from a human donor in good health. Here the CDR3 reads CASSIDSPGANVLTF. In DNA form, the CDR3 reads TGTGCCAGTAGTATAGATTCTCCTGGGGCCAACGTCCTGACTTTC. The variable domain in full, with the rest retrieved from reference TRBV19 and TRBJ2-6, is DGGITQSPKYLFRKEGQNVTLSCEQNLNHDAMYWYRQDPGQGLRLIYYSQIVNDFQKGDIAEGYSVSREKKESFPLTVTSAQKNPTAFYLCASSIDSPGANVLTFGAGSRLTVL.